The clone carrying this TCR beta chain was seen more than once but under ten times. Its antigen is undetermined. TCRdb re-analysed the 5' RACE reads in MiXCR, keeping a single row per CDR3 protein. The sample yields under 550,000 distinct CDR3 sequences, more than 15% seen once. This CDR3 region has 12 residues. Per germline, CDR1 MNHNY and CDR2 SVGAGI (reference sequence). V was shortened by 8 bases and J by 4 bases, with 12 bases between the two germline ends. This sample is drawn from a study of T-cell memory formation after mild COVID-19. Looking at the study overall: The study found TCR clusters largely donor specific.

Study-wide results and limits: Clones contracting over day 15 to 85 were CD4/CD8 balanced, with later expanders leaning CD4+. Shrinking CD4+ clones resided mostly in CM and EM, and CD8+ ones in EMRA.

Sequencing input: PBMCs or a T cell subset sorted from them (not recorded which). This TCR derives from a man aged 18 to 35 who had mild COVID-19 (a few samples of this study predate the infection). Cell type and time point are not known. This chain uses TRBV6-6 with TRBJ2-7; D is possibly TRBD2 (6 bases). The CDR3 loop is CASVGTAYEQYF. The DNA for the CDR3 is TGTGCCAGCGTCGGGACTGCTTACGAGCAGTACTTC.